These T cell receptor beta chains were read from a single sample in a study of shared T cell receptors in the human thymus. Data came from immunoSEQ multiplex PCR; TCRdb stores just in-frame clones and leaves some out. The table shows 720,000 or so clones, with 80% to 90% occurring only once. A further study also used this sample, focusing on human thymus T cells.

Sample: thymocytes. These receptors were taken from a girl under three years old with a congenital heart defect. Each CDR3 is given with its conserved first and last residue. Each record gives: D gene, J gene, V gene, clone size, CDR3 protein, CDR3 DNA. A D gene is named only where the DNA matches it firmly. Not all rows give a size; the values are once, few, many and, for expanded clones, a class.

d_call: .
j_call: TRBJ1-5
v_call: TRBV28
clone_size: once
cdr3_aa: CASSSHPDTSVDSGNDQPQHF
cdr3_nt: TGTGCCAGCAGTTCACACCCCGACACGTCAGTGGACAGCGGAAATGATCAGCCCCAGCATTTT

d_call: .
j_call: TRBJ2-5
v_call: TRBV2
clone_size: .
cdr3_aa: CASVGDTLEETQYF
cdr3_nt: TGTGCCAGCGTCGGGGACACCCTGGAGGAGACCCAGTACTTC

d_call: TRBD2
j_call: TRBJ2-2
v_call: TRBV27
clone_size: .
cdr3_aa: CASISIIGGARTGELFF
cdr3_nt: TGTGCCAGCATTTCAATTATCGGGGGGGCCCGGACCGGGGAGCTGTTTTTT

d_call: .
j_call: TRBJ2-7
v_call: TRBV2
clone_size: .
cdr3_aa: CASSNDPLRGPYEQYF
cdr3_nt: TGTGCCAGCAGTAACGACCCCCTTAGGGGTCCCTACGAGCAGTACTTC

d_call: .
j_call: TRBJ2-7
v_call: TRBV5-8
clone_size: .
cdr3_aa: CASSLRTQSSYEQYF
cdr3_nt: TGTGCCAGCAGCTTAAGGACTCAAAGCTCCTACGAGCAGTACTTC

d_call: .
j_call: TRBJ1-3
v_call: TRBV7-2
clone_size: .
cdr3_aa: CASSPGPQDLGNTIYF
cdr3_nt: TGTGCCAGCAGCCCCGGTCCTCAGGATCTCGGAAACACCATATATTTT

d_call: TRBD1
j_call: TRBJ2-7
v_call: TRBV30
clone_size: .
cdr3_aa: CAWSSGQGADEQYF
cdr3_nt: TGTGCCTGGAGTAGTGGACAGGGGGCCGACGAGCAGTACTTC

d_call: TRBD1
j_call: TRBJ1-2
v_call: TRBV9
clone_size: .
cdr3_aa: CASSALTGGDGYTF
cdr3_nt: TGTGCCAGCAGCGCCCTGACAGGGGGGGATGGCTACACCTTC

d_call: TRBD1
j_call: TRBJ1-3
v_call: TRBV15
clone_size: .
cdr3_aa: CATSREGRGSANTIYF
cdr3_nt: TGTGCCACCAGCAGAGAGGGCAGGGGGAGTGCAAACACCATATATTTT

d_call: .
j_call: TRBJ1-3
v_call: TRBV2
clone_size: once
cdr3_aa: CASSEPELSGNTIYF
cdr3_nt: TGTGCCAGCAGTGAGCCAGAACTATCGGGAAACACCATATATTTT

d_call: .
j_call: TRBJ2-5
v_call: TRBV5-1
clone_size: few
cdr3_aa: CASSLTRLNGDLETQYF
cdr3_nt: TGCGCCAGCAGCCTAACCCGCTTGAACGGGGACTTGGAGACCCAGTACTTC